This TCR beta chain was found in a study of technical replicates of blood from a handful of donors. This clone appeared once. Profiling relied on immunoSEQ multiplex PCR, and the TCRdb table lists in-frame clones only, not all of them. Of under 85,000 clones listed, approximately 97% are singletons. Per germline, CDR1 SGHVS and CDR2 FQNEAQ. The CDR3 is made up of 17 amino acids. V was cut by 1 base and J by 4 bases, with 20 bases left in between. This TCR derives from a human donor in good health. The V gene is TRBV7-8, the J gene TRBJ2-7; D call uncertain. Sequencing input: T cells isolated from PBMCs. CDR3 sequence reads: CASSLVFQPQSLYEQYF. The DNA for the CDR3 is TGTGCCAGCAGCTTAGTTTTTCAACCCCAGTCCCTTTACGAGCAGTACTTC.